This T cell receptor (beta chain) originates from a study of identical twins. Of note for this clonotype: The antigen is unknown.

With 6 bases clipped from V and 2 bases from J, the junction kept 4 bases outside the gene matches. The CDR3 covers 14 residues. The germline gives CDR1 ENHRY, CDR2 SYGVKD. Unique molecular identifiers were present on the cDNA, which also gained a universal primer site by template switching. In TCRdb, the 5' RACE reads were re-called with MiXCR into one record per CDR3 protein. The repertoire consists of more than 1.5 million distinct CDR3 sequences, with more than 30% occurring once and the leading ten covering under 0.35%. Whole-study results and caveats: Twin pairs had excess sharing that was weaker in beta out-of-frame sequences. Fewer insertions characterized abundant cord blood beta clonotypes, whereas memory repertoires showed none.

The clonotype originates from a newborn girl in good health. V gene TRBV10-3 combines with J gene TRBJ2-5, with 9 positions matching TRBD1. Sequencing used cord blood. The CDR3, as DNA: TGTGCCATCAGGGGGGACAGGGAACAAGAGACCCAGTACTTC. This encodes CAIRGDREQETQYF.